This T cell receptor (beta chain) was identified in a study of response to subunit inactivated influenza vaccine. CDR3 length equals 15 residues. V dropped 6 bases and J dropped 0 bases, with 13 bases sitting between them. TCRdb re-derived calls from the RT-PCR reads in MiXCR, one entry per CDR3 protein. The sample includes under 200,000 distinct CDR3 sequences, about 11% seen only once; the top ten take around 40%. This clonotype showed up just a few times. What it binds is unknown. Broader study findings: Authors suggested each seasonal influenza vaccination recruits few new T cells.

Here the sequenced sample was CD8+ T cells sorted from PBMCs, taken approximately 25 months after vaccination. The chain has TRBV12-3 or TRBV12-4 and TRBJ2-3, with a tentative D call TRBD2 (7 bases). The TCR comes from a man aged 45 to 75 who received an inactivated influenza vaccine. The CDR3 bases are TGTGCCAGCAGCCGCGGGGGCCGAAGCACAGATACGCAGTATTTT. Its protein is CASSRGGRSTDTQYF.